The 19 T cell receptor beta chains listed next were all sequenced from one sample in a study of tumor-infiltrating lymphocytes in oesophageal squamous cell carcinoma. A single record per CDR3 protein comes from TCRdb applying MiXCR to the PCR reads. The sample lists about 14,000 distinct CDR3 sequences, around half occurring once. Material: blood. These receptors originate from a male donor with esophageal squamous cell carcinoma.

This clonotype came up a few times. The chain links TRBV6-6 to TRBJ2-1; 8 nucleotides agree with TRBD2. The end of the DNA is better explained by TRBJ2-7, so the J call may be wrong. The length of the CDR3 is 14 residues. From germline, CDR1 is MNHNY and CDR2 SVGAGI (reference sequence). The CDR3 is CASTQLAGVHEQYF. In DNA, the CDR3 is TGTGCCAGCACGCAGCTAGCGGGTGTCCACGAGCAGTACTTC.

This clonotype was seen only a few times. CDR3 sequence reads: CASSFPSSTDTQYF. As DNA, the CDR3 is TGTGCCAGCAGCTTTCCATCTAGCACAGATACGCAGTATTTT. This chain joins TRBV7-9 and TRBJ2-3; no definite D call. Germline V gene sequence: CDR1 SEHNR, CDR2 FQNEAQ (reference sequence). The CDR3 length is 14 residues. V lost 3 bases and J 0 bases, leaving 7 bases between the germline ends.

The rearrangement uses TRBV25-1 and TRBJ2-5; no clear D. The CDR3 totals 13 residues. In germline, CDR1 is MGHDK, CDR2 SYGVNS. Trimming removed 7 bases at V and 8 bases at J, with 17 bases between. The CDR3 DNA reads as TGTGCCAGCAATATGGGCTCGGCAGATACCCAGTACTTC. As protein: CASNMGSADTQYF. The whole variable domain, filled in from reference TRBV25-1 and TRBJ2-5, reads EADIYQTPRYLVIGTGKKITLECSQTMGHDKMYWYQQDPGMELHLIHYSYGVNSTEKGDLSSESTVSRIRTEHFPLTLESARPSHTSQYLCASNMGSADTQYFGPGTRLLVL.

The gene calls are TRBV15 and TRBJ2-1; 7 nucleotides line up with TRBD2. The CDR3 loop spans 15 amino acids. CDR1 is LNHNV, CDR2 YYDKDF, per germline (reference sequence). The trim removed 3 bases at V and 5 bases at J, leaving 7 bases unmatched. The chain's CDR3 is CATSRGSSGDNEQFF. The CDR3, as DNA: TGTGCCACCAGCAGGGGGTCTAGCGGAGACAATGAGCAGTTCTTC. The whole variable domain, filled in from reference TRBV15 and TRBJ2-1, reads DAMVIQNPRYQVTQFGKPVTLSCSQTLNHNVMYWYQQKSSQAPKLLFHYYDKDFNNEADTPDNFQSRRPNTSFCFLDIRSPGLGDTAMYLCATSRGSSGDNEQFFGPGTRLTVL.

This sequence joins TRBV28 and TRBJ2-1; D call uncertain. This CDR3 is 12 amino acids long. V lost 1 base and J 7 bases, leaving 5 bases between the germline ends. CDR1 is MDHEN and CDR2 is SYDVKM in the germline V gene. CDR3 in DNA: TGTGCCAGCAGTTTATTCGGGAATGAGCAGTTCTTC. Protein: CASSLFGNEQFF.

V and J are TRBV20-1 and TRBJ1-4; TRBD1 aligns across 8 bases. The CDR3 is 13 amino acids. The V and J ends lost 5 bases and 10 bases, in that order; junction bases with no gene match: 9. The V gene's germline CDR1 is DFQATT and CDR2 SNEGSKA (reference sequence). This CDR3 reads CSAPDRGWGKLFF. The CDR3 bases are TGCAGTGCTCCCGACAGGGGCTGGGGAAAACTGTTTTTT.

This clonotype was counted at least ten times. V and J are TRBV7-6 and TRBJ2-5; the D is unclear. The J call may be incorrect, as the DNA end agrees better with TRBJ2-7. Germline CDR1 reads SGHVS; CDR2 reads FNYEAQ. The CDR3 is 15 residues long. The CDR3 here is CASSLNQLEPYEQYF. The CDR3 bases are TGTGCCAGCAGCTTGAATCAATTGGAACCCTACGAGCAGTACTTC.

Concerning this clonotype: Given the absence of the conserved phenylalanine or tryptophan at the CDR3 end, a read error is likely. The DNA is left out, because the CDR3 cannot be placed on it with certainty; the CDR3 is given as TCRdb lists it. This chain joins TRBV7-2 and TRBJ2-4. CDR1 SGHTA and CDR2 FQGNSA come from the germline V gene. The CDR3 length equals 8 residues, ends included. The CDR3 loop is CASSLNQG.

The chain combines TRBV10-3 with TRBJ2-5; TRBD2 aligns across 12 bases. The J call is doubtful: the DNA matches TRBJ2-1 better. This CDR3 comprises 17 residues. The germline V gene encodes CDR1 ENHRY and CDR2 SYGVKD. CDR3 in amino acids: CAISDYTSGRSYNEQFF. CDR3 bases: TGTGCCATCAGTGACTACACTAGCGGGAGGTCCTACAATGAGCAGTTCTTC.

CDR3 residues: CASSLIGTSEQFF. The CDR3 bases are TGTGCCAGCAGCTTAATAGGCACTAGTGAGCAGTTCTTC. The chain couples TRBV7-3 to TRBJ2-1, with D possibly being TRBD2 (5 bases). Germline V gene data show CDR1 as SGHTA and CDR2 as FQGTGA. Trimming took off 1 base at V and 9 bases at J, with 10 bases between the two ends. This CDR3 contains 13 residues.

V usage is TRBV20-1 and J usage is TRBJ1-1; D remains unclear. The CDR3 runs to 14 residues. Trimming took off 2 bases at V and 3 bases at J, with 13 bases between the two ends. CDR1 and CDR2 (germline): DFQATT, SNEGSKA (reference sequence). CDR3 amino acids: CSARKLGDDTEAFF. The CDR3 region has the DNA TGCAGTGCTAGAAAGTTGGGCGACGACACTGAAGCTTTCTTT.

This clonotype was seen repeatedly, ten times or more. The gene calls are TRBV5-1 and TRBJ2-1; unclear D gene. The germline V gene has CDR1 SGHRS and CDR2 YFSETQ. There are 15 residues in the CDR3. V lost 3 bases to trimming and J lost 1 base, with 11 bases between them. The CDR3 loop reads CASSSVLKSYNEQFF. The CDR3 region has the DNA TGCGCCAGCAGCTCCGTCCTGAAGTCCTACAATGAGCAGTTCTTC.

This clonotype has ten or more counts. The chain uses TRBV6-4 and TRBJ2-2; 11 bases line up with TRBD1. Germline CDR1 reads MRHNA; CDR2 reads SNTAGT. The CDR3 spans 14 residues. The junction had 5 bases not matched to a gene; V was cut back by 7 bases and J by 7 bases. CDR3 in DNA: TGTGCCAGCAACGGACAGGGGGCGGGCGGGGAGCTGTTTTTT. Its protein product is CASNGQGAGGELFF.

The CDR3 protein is CASSSSGRSYEQYF. Here the CDR3 DNA reads TGTGCCAGCAGTTCTAGCGGGAGGTCGTACGAGCAGTACTTC. This chain joins TRBV12-3 or TRBV12-4 and TRBJ2-7, with 11 bases that match TRBD2. CDR3 length: 14 amino acids. J gave up 4 bases and V 4 bases, and 3 bases lay outside the gene matches.

The chain carries TRBV6-4 and TRBJ1-1; tentative D call: TRBD1 (5 bases). Germline CDR1 is MRHNA and CDR2 is SNTAGT. The CDR3 contains 14 residues. V was pared by 2 bases and J by 5 bases, with 12 bases between. This CDR3 is CASSDVGGSTEAFF. CDR3 DNA sequence: TGTGCCAGCAGTGACGTCGGGGGATCAACTGAAGCTTTCTTT.

Sample share makes this clonotype medium-sized (0.01 to 0.1%). The J gene is TRBJ2-1, the V gene TRBV2; 7 bases fit TRBD2. Unmatched junction bases numbered 10, after V lost 6 bases and J lost 8 bases. The length of the CDR3 is 14 residues. CDR1 is SNHLY, CDR2 FYNNEI, per germline. DNA for the CDR3: TGTGCCAGCAGCGAAACACTAGCGATCTATGAGCAGTTCTTC. This gives the protein CASSETLAIYEQFF.

In this sample, this clonotype turned up once. The chain has TRBV10-1 and TRBJ2-1; 9 bases match TRBD1. V lost 2 bases and J lost 8; bases outside the gene matches: 7. Germline CDR1 WNHNN, CDR2 SYGVQD (reference sequence). CDR3 length: 15 residues. For the CDR3, the DNA is TGCGCCAGCAGTGAGACAGGGGGCGCAAAGGATGAGCAGTTCTTC. This translates into CASSETGGAKDEQFF.

The rearrangement links TRBV27 to TRBJ2-4; the D is unclear. The last part of the DNA fits TRBJ2-7 better; the J call may be wrong. The V gene's germline CDR1 is MNHEY and CDR2 SMNVEV (reference sequence). The CDR3 covers 16 residues. The CDR3 loop reads CASSLRQAFRSYEQYF. DNA for the CDR3: TGTGCCAGCAGTTTGAGGCAGGCTTTTCGTTCCTACGAGCAGTACTTC.

This clonotype came up a few times. The chain links TRBV6-2 or TRBV6-3 to TRBJ2-1, with TRBD1 matching 7 bases. TRBJ2-7 matches the DNA end more closely, so the J call is doubtful. CDR3 length: 15 residues. The V gene's germline CDR1 is MNHEY and CDR2 SVGEGT. Here the CDR3 reads CASSYSWTGDYEQYF. The CDR3 DNA is TGTGCCAGCAGTTACTCATGGACAGGCGACTACGAGCAGTACTTC.